The entry that follows covers one T cell receptor beta chain sequence. The sample comes from a study of shared clonotypes between healthy human individuals. Using immunoSEQ multiplex PCR, the repertoire was profiled, and TCRdb retains in-frame clones only, with some absent. The sample contains some 1,400,000 clones, about 96% of which appear only once. The germline CDR1 and CDR2 sequences are SEHNR and FQNEAQ (reference sequence). This CDR3 has 17 amino acids. V gave up 6 bases and J gave up 8 bases; unmatched junction bases: 18. Sequencing used naive CD4+ T cells sorted from blood. Indicated subset: CD45RA+ positively selected. This chain uses TRBV7-9 with TRBJ2-1; TRBD2 aligns across 8 bases. This TCR was recovered from a man aged 25 to 40 in good health. CDR3 bases: TGTGCCAGCAGACGACGCTTAGCGGGATCTCGTTGGGATGAGCAGTTCTTC. It encodes CASRRRLAGSRWDEQFF.